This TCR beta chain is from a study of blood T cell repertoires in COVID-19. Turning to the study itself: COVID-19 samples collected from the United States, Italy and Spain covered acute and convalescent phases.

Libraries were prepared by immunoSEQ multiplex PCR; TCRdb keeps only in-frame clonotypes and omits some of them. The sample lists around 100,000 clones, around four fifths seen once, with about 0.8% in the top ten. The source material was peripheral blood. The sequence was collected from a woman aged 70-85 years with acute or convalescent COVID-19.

The CDR3 DNA reads TGTGCCAGCAGTGAAAAAAACGCGGCAGGGTTAGAGACCCAGTACTTC. As protein: CASSEKNAAGLETQYF. The rearrangement joins TRBV2 to TRBJ2-5; the D gene is possibly TRBD1 (5 bases). The germline V and J ends were trimmed by 2 bases and 4 bases, with 17 bases remaining between them. Per the germline V gene, CDR1 is SNHLY and CDR2 is FYNNEI. This CDR3 region has 16 residues.